This TCR beta chain comes out of a study of T-cell reconstitution after alpha-beta-depleted transplantation in children. Findings and limits, study-wide: T-cell numbers and diversity, one year after transplant, stemmed largely from T cells that were newly produced.

The length of the CDR3 is 12 residues. V was pared by 8 bases and J by 2 bases, with 9 bases between. Germline V gene data show CDR1 as ENHRY and CDR2 as SYGVKD. This clonotype was counted ten times or more. The target antigen is unknown. For TCRbeta, the library was prepared with unique molecular identifiers. TCRdb processed the PCR reads anew with MiXCR; each CDR3 protein has one entry. The sample lists fewer than 550,000 distinct CDR3 sequences, around 10% occurring once. The V and J genes are TRBV10-3 and TRBJ2-5; D not certain. This TCR was recovered from a female patient between 2 and 15 years old who had a stem cell transplant for aplastic anemia, so the T cells may come from the graft donor. This specimen was PBMCs, mostly from graft donor cells, taken 180 days after TCRalphabeta/CD19-depleted stem cell transplant. CDR3 protein: CAIGPGQETQYF. DNA of the CDR3: TGTGCCATCGGGCCAGGTCAAGAGACCCAGTACTTC.